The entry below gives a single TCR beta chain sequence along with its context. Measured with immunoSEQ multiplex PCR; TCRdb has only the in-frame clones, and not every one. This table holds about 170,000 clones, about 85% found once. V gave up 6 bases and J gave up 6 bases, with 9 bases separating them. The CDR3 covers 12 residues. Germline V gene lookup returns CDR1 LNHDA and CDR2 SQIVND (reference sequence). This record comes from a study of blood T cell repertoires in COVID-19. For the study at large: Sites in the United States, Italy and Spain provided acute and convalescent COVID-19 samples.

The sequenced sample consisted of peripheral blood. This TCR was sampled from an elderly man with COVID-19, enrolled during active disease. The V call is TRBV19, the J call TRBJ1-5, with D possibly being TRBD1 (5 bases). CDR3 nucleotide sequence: TGTGCCAGTAGGGGGCGCACTCAGCCCCAGCATTTT. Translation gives CASRGRTQPQHF.